This T cell receptor (beta chain) was found in a study of blood T cell repertoires in COVID-19 (dated by TCRdb to about 2020). At the level of the whole study: Samples from collaborators originated in the United States, Italy and Spain and spanned both the acute and convalescent phases of COVID-19. The prospective study material was composed of cDNA or gDNA derived from T cells, B-cell-depleted T cells, or PBMCs. The dataset comprised deeply sampled blood TCRbeta repertoires from subjects exposed to, actively infected with, or recovered from COVID-19. A freely available public database, intended as a resource for researchers studying the immune response to SARS-CoV-2, is where the repertoires were released. Samples came from the ongoing ImmuneRACE study (first 160 participants) plus 1,254 subjects from 6 global collaborators. The sample metadata nearly always contained a de-identified subject ID, COVID-19 status, age in years and sex. Where HLA class I and class II types were available, the types were taken from metadata supplied by the sample provider, not from assay-based typing.

TCRbeta CDR3 regions were amplified from genomic DNA by means of the immunoSEQ Assay, a bias-controlled multiplex PCR. In the paper's pipeline: The number of nucleated cells in each sample was estimated by amplification of reference gene primers within the assay. To quantify the absolute abundance of each unique TCRbeta CDR3 rearrangement, sequence reads were collapsed and filtered. For each sample, productive Simpson clonality was calculated as the square root of Simpson's diversity index across productive rearrangements. The table was pulled from immuneACCESS by TCRdb, which kept in-frame rearrangements only. Such tables lose some clones; where checked, under half of the loss comes from unresolved V genes, and the rest has no known cause. The V and J calls and the clone size are those of that table, but D and trimming were determined from the DNA. The table for this sample lists roughly 240,000 clones; roughly 83% of them were counted only once. 5.5% to 6% of the sample comes from the top ten.

On this clone itself: Its antigen remains undetermined. No qualities accompany the bases; no much larger clone lies one base away.

For CDR1 and CDR2, the germline V gene lists MDHEN and SYDVKM. Including cysteine and phenylalanine, the CDR3 has 15 amino acids. Of all the DNA, just the CDR3 is kept, 45 bases in frame from base 1. Trimming takes 5 bases from V and 0 bases from J, and the germline ends sit 13 bases apart. What the authors observed across the whole study: The amount of clinical and demographic metadata varied by source and participant and was provided uncurated.

At one collaborating source in Seattle, patients were enrolled during active infection and were followed longitudinally through the course of disease. Each collaborating institution followed its own protocols to collect whole blood in K2EDTA tubes. Collaborator samples were shipped for TCRbeta analysis as frozen whole blood, isolated PBMCs, or DNA extracted from either sample type. The sequence links TRBV28 to TRBJ1-2; the D gene identity is not certain. Sequencing input: peripheral blood. The sequence was obtained from an elderly woman with COVID-19, enrolled during active disease. In nucleotides, the sequence is TGTGCCAGCAGTAATCGACACCTCGCTAACTATGGCTACACCTTC. Its amino acids are CASSNRHLANYGYTF.